The clone carrying this TCR beta chain was observed a few times. This specimen comes from a study of low-dose radiotherapy and immunotherapy resistance in tumors. TCR amplification ran 20 PCR cycles using constant-region and V-primer adapter primers. A single record per CDR3 protein comes from TCRdb applying MiXCR to the reads. The sample includes fewer than 60,000 distinct CDR3 sequences, about 11% of them seen just once. Germline CDR1 ENHRY, CDR2 SYGVKD. The CDR3 spans 13 residues. The V end lost 7 bases, the J end lost 6 bases, and 16 bases lay between the germline ends. The sample's time point: before trial treatment. Donors, who were enrolled in a single-arm phase I dose-escalation trial, received nivolumab, ipilimumab, aspirin, low-dose cyclophosphamide and low-dose radiotherapy.

The rearrangement joins TRBV10-3 to TRBJ2-7; D is tentatively TRBD1 or TRBD2 (5 bases each). Sample: PBMCs, taken before treatment. The receptor was derived from a female donor with ovarian cancer. CDR3: CAITDMGVREQYF. In DNA, the CDR3 is TGTGCCATCACCGATATGGGGGTCCGCGAGCAGTACTTC.